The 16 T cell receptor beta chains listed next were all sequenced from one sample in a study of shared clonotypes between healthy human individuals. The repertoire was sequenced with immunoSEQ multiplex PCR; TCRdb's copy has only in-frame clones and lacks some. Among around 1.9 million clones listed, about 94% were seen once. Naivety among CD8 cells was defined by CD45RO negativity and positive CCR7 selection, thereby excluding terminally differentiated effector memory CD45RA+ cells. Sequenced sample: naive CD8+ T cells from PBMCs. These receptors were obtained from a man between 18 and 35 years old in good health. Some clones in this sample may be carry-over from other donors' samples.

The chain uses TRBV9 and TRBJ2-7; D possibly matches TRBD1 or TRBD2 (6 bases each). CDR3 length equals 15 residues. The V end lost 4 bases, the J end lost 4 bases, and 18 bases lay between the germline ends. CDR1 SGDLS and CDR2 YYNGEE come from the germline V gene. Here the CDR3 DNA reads TGTGCCAGCAGCCCTAGTGAGGGGGGTGGATACGAGCAGTACTTC. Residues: CASSPSEGGGYEQYF. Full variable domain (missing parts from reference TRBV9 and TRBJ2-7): DSGVTQTPKHLITATGQRVTLRCSPRSGDLSVYWYQQSLDQGLQFLIQYYNGEERAKGNILERFSAQQFPDLHSELNLSSLELGDSALYFCASSPSEGGGYEQYFGPGTRLTVT.

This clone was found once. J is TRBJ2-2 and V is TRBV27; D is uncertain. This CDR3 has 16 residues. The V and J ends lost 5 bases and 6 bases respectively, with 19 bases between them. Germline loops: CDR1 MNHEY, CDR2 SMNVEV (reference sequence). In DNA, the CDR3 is TGTGCCAGCAGTCCACCTCAAACAGTGTACGCCGGGGAGCTGTTTTTT. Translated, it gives CASSPPQTVYAGELFF.

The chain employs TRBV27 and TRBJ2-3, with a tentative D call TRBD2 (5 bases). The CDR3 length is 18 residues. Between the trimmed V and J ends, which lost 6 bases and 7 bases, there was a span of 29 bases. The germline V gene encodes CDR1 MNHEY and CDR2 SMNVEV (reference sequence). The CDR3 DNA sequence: TGTGCCAGCAGCCCCCTCTCTCCAGATTCGACTACAGTTAATACGCAGTATTTT. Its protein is CASSPLSPDSTTVNTQYF.

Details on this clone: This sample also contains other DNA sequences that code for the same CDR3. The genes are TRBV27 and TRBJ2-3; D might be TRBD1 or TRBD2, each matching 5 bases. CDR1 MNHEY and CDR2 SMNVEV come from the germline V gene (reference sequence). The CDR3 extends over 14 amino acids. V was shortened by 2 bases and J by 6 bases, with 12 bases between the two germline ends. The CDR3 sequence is CASSLRDPRDTQYF. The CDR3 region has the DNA TGTGCCAGCAGTTTACGGGACCCAAGGGATACGCAGTATTTT.

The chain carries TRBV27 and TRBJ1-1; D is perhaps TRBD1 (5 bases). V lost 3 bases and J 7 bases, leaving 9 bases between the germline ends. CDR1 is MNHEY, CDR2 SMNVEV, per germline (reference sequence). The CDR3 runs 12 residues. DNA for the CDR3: TGTGCCAGCAGTTTTACGGGGGGTGAAGCTTTCTTT. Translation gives CASSFTGGEAFF.

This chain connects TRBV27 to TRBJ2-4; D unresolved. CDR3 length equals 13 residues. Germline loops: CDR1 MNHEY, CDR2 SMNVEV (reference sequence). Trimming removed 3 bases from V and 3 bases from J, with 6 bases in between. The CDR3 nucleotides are TGTGCCAGCAGTTTGGTCAGCAAAAACATTCAGTACTTC. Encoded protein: CASSLVSKNIQYF.

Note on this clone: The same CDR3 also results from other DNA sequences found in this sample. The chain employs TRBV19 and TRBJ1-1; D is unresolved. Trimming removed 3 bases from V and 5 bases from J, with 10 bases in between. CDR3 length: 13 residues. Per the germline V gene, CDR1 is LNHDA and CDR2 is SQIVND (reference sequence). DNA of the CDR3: TGTGCCAGTAGTATTGATCTGGAGACTGAAGCTTTCTTT. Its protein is CASSIDLETEAFF.

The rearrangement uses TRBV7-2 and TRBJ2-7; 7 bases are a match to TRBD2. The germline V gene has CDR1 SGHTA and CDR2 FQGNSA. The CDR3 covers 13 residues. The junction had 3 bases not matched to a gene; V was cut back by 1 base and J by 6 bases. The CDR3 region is CASSLVAGSEQYF. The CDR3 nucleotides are TGTGCCAGCAGCTTAGTAGCGGGCTCCGAGCAGTACTTC.

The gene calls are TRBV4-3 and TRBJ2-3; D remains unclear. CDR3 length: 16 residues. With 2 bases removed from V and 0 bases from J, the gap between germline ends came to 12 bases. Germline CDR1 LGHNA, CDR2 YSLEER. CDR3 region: CASSQSPHLSTDTQYF. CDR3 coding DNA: TGCGCCAGCAGCCAAAGCCCACACCTTAGCACAGATACGCAGTATTTT.

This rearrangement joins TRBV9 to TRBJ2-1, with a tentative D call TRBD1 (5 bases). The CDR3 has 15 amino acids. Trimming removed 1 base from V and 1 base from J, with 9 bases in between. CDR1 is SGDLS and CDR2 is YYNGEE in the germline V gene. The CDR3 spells CASSVSGQSYNEQFF. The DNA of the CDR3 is TGTGCCAGCAGCGTATCTGGACAATCCTACAATGAGCAGTTCTTC.

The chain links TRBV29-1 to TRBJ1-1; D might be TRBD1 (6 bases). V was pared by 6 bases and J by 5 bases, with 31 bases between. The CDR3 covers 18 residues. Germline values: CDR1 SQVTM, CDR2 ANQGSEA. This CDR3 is CSVRRTSQQGLEGTEAFF. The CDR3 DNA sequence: TGCAGCGTACGACGTACCAGCCAGCAGGGGCTGGAGGGAACTGAAGCTTTCTTT.

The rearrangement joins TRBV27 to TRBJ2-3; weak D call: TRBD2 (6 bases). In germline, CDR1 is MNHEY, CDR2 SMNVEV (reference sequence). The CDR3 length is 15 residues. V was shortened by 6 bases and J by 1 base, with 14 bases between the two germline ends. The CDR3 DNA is TGTGCCAGCAGAATTAAGGGACTGGGCACAGATACGCAGTATTTT. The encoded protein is CASRIKGLGTDTQYF.

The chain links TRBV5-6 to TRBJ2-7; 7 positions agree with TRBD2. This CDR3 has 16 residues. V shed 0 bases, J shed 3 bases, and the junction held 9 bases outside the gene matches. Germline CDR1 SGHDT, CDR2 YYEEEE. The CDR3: CASSLGDGLADYEQYF. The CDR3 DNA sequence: TGTGCCAGCAGCTTGGGGGACGGGCTAGCGGACTACGAGCAGTACTTC. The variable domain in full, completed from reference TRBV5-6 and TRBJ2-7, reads DAGVTQSPTHLIKTRGQQVTLRCSPKSGHDTVSWYQQALGQGPQFIFQYYEEEERQRGNFPDRFSGHQFPNYSSELNVNALLLGDSALYLCASSLGDGLADYEQYFGPGTRLTVT.

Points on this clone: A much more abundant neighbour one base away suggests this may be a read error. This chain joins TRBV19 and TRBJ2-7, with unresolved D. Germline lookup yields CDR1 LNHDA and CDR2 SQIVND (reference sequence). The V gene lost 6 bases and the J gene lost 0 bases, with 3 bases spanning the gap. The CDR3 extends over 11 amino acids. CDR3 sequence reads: CASSPSYEQYF. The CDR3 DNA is TGTGCCAGTAGCCCCTCCTACGAGCAGTACTTC. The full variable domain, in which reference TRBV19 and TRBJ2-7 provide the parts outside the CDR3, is DGGITQSPKYLFRKEGQNVTLSCEQNLNHDAMYWYRQDPGQGLRLIYYSQIVNDFQKGDIAEGYSVSREKKESFPLTVTSAQKNPTAFYLCASSPSYEQYFGPGTRLTVT.

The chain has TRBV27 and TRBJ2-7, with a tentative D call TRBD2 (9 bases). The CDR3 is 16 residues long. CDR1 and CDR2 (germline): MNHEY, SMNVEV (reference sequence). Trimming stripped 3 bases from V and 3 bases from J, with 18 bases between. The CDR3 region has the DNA TGTGCCAGCAGTTTTAGCGGGGGACAGGTTGACTACGAGCAGTACTTC. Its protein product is CASSFSGGQVDYEQYF.

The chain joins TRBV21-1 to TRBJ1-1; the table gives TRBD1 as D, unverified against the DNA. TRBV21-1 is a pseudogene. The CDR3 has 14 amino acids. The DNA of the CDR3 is TGTGCCAGCAGCAAAACAGTCATGAACACTGAAGCTTTCTTT. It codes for CASSKTVMNTEAFF.